The clone carrying this T cell receptor (beta chain) was recorded many times. Its target is unknown. The sample belongs to a study of CD8+CD57+ T cells in acquired aplastic anemia. On the study more broadly: Average DNA yield from sorted CD4+ and CD8+ cells was approximately 3 ug. Points from the study as a whole: CD8+ Simpson's diversity showed no significant patient-control difference.

The template for TCR beta VDJ and CDR3 sequence profiling was genomic DNA. TCRdb re-called the reads through MiXCR, storing one row per CDR3 protein. The data hold about 210,000 distinct CDR3 sequences, with roughly 55% observed a single time. The V and J ends lost 7 bases and 1 base respectively, with 6 bases between them. Germline V lookup: CDR1 SGHRS, CDR2 YFSETQ. The CDR3 contains 12 residues. This sequence was found in a human donor in good health. The sequenced material came from sorted CD4+, CD8+, or CD8+CD57+ T cells (not recorded which) from PBMCs. This chain joins TRBV5-1 and TRBJ2-1; no firm D call. CDR3 sequence reads: CASGASYNEQFF. CDR3 nucleotides: TGCGCCAGCGGAGCGTCCTACAATGAGCAGTTCTTC.